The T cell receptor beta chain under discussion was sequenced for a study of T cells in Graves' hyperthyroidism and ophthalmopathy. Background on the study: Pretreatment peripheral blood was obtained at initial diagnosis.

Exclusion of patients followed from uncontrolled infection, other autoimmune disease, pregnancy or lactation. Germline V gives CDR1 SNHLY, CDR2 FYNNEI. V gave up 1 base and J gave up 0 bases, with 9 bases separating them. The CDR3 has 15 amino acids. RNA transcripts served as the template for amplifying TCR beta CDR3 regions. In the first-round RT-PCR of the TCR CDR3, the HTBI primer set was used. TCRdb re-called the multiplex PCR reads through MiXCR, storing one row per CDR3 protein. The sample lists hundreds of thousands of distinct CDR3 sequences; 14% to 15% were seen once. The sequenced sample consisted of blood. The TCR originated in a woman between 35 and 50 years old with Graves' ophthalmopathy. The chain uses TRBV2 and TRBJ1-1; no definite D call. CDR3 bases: TGTGCCAGCAGTGAAGACCGGATCATGAACACTGAAGCTTTCTTT. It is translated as CASSEDRIMNTEAFF.